The clone carrying this T cell receptor (beta chain) turned up a few times. The target antigen is unknown. The CDR3 has 15 amino acids. J was trimmed by 3 bases and V by 1 base; bases with no gene match: 4. The germline CDR1 and CDR2 sequences are SQVTM and ANQGSEA. TCRdb independently ran MiXCR on the 5' RACE reads; one entry per CDR3 protein. This repertoire shows about 290,000 distinct CDR3 sequences, approximately 15% found once; its top ten account for roughly 22%. These data originate in a study of T-cell memory formation after mild COVID-19. Findings and caveats of the study: Certain responding clones were present in pre-infection memory, suggesting participation of cross-reactive memory. Clones that contracted from day 15 to 85 had balanced CD4/CD8; later expanders were CD4+ biased. The authors left the SARS-CoV-2 specificity of second-wave clones peaking on day 37 unconfirmed.

The sequence was collected from a man between 18 and 29 years old who had mild COVID-19 (a few samples of this study predate the infection). Cell type and time point are not known. The J gene is TRBJ2-1, the V gene TRBV29-1; 9 bases match TRBD2. The sample comprised PBMCs or a T cell subset sorted from them (not recorded which). CDR3 protein: CSVEVGGGVYNEQFF. CDR3 nucleotides: TGCAGCGTTGAAGTCGGCGGGGGGGTCTACAATGAGCAGTTCTTC.